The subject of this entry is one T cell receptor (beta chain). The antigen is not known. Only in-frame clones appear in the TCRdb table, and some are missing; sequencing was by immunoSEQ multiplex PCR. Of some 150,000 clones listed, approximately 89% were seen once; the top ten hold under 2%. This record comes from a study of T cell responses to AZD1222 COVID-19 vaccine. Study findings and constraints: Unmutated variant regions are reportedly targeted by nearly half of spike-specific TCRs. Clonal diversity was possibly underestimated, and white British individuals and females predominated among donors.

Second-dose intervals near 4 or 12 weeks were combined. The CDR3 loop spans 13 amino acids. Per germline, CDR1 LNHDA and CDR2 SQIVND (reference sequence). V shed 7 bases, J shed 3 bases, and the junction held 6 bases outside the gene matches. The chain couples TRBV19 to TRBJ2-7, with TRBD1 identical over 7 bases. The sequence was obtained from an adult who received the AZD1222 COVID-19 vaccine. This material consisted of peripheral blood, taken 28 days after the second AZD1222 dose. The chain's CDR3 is CASTGQNDYEQYF. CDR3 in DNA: TGTGCCAGTACGGGACAGAACGACTACGAGCAGTACTTC.